One sample yielded the 11 T cell receptor beta chains listed below, sequenced in a study of OX40 agonist ivuxolimab in advanced cancers. Receptor amplification or capture employed the immunoSEQ multiplex PCR assay. What TCRdb holds here is the immuneACCESS table cut down to in-frame rearrangements. Part of the clones is not present; checked against another copy, under half of the missing clones reflect an unresolved V gene, and the others are unexplained. The sample yields 60,000 or so clones; roughly 82% were counted once. The leading ten clones occupy 2.4% of the sample. The sample in question was CD4+ or CD8+ T cells sorted from blood, obtained in a trial of the OX40 agonist ivuxolimab. The receptor source for this set is an adult with an advanced solid tumor such as melanoma, head and neck, liver or kidney cancer.

This clone was recorded a few times. The J gene is TRBJ2-3, the V gene TRBV9; unclear D gene. Trimming pared 0 bases from V and 8 bases from J, leaving 16 bases between. The CDR3 consists of 15 residues. CDR1 is SGDLS, CDR2 YYNGEE, per germline. The CDR3 loop reads CASSVAGDLLGTQYF. The CDR3 DNA reads TGTGCCAGCAGCGTAGCTGGGGATTTGTTGGGTACGCAGTATTTT.

As regards this clone: It is likely a read error, because the conserved phenylalanine at the end of the CDR3 is missing. The gene calls are TRBV5-6 and TRBJ1-2; D is possibly TRBD1 (5 bases). CDR3 size: 15 residues. CDR1 is SGHDT, CDR2 YYEEEE, per germline. Trimming stripped 3 bases from V and 6 bases from J, with 18 bases between. CDR3 bases: TGTGCCAGCAGCTACCGGGTCGGCAGGGAGGATGGCTACACCCTC. It encodes CASSYRVGREDGYTL.

The chain employs TRBV19 and TRBJ1-1, with D hard to call. The CDR3 runs 13 residues. V dropped 5 bases and J dropped 1 base, with 8 bases sitting between them. Germline CDR1 and CDR2: LNHDA and SQIVND (reference sequence). CDR3 loop: CASSPRGNTEAFF. CDR3 nucleotides: TGTGCCAGTAGTCCCCGGGGGAACACTGAAGCTTTCTTT.

For the CDR3, the DNA is TGTGCCACCAGCAGAGGGTGGACGAACACTGAAGCTTTCTTT. The encoded protein is CATSRGWTNTEAFF. The rearrangement links TRBV15 to TRBJ1-1; D unclear. CDR1 is LNHNV and CDR2 is YYDKDF in the germline V gene (reference sequence). Between the trimmed V and J ends, which lost 1 base and 1 base, there was a span of 7 bases. The CDR3 is 14 residues long.

The V and J genes are TRBV6-5 and TRBJ1-2; D is unresolved. The germline V gene has CDR1 MNHEY and CDR2 SVGAGI. The CDR3 has 16 amino acids. V lost 2 bases, J lost 0 bases, and 13 bases lay in between. This chain's CDR3 is CASSYIQFETNYGYTF. CDR3 in DNA: TGTGCCAGCAGTTACATCCAGTTCGAGACTAACTATGGCTACACCTTC.

This chain links TRBV19 with TRBJ2-2, with TRBD2 matching over 7 bases. This CDR3 contains 17 residues. Germline values: CDR1 LNHDA, CDR2 SQIVND (reference sequence). V trimming: 3 bases; J trimming: 0 bases; junction bases outside the gene matches: 7. DNA of the CDR3: TGTGCCAGTAGTATTCTTCGGGGGGTCGCGAACACCGGGGAGCTGTTTTTT. Translated, it gives CASSILRGVANTGELFF.

In its sample, this clone was seen a few times. This chain uses TRBV4-2 with TRBJ1-2; D is possibly TRBD1 (5 bases). CDR1 LGHNA and CDR2 YNFKEQ come from the germline V gene. The V end lost 4 bases, the J end lost 4 bases, and 16 bases lay between the germline ends. The CDR3 consists of 15 residues. For the CDR3, the DNA is TGTGCCAGCAGCCTGTCCCGGGACGAAACCTATGGCTACACCTTC. It codes for CASSLSRDETYGYTF.

This clone was counted a single time. This chain joins TRBV7-9 and TRBJ2-5, with 10 bases identical to TRBD2. The CDR3 covers 14 residues. Trimming took 6 bases from V and 4 from J; bases not matched to a gene: 5. CDR1 is SEHNR, CDR2 FQNEAQ, per germline (reference sequence). CDR3 coding DNA: TGTGCCAGCAGGGAAGCGGGGGGGCCAGAGACCCAGTACTTC. Translation: CASREAGGPETQYF.

V gene TRBV7-2 combines with J gene TRBJ2-7, with 7 nucleotides matching TRBD1. Germline V gene sequence: CDR1 SGHTA, CDR2 FQGNSA. CDR3 size: 15 residues. Losses at the gene ends were 5 bases for V and 2 bases for J; bases not matched to a gene: 9. The CDR3: CASSPNGQAAYEQYF. The DNA for the CDR3 is TGTGCCAGCAGCCCGAATGGACAGGCTGCCTACGAGCAGTACTTC. Using reference TRBV7-2 and TRBJ2-7 for the parts outside the CDR3, the full variable domain is GAGVSQSPSNKVTEKGKDVELRCDPISGHTALYWYRQSLGQGLEFLIYFQGNSAPDKSGLPSDRFSAERTGGSVSTLTIQRTQQEDSAVYLCASSPNGQAAYEQYFGPGTRLTVT.

This chain joins TRBV11-2 and TRBJ1-1, with 9 bases aligning to TRBD1. CDR3 length: 15 amino acids. V was clipped by 5 bases and J by 7 bases; unmatched bases: 11. Germline loops: CDR1 SGHAT, CDR2 FQNNGV. CDR3 nucleotide sequence: TGTGCCAGCAGCCGCATAGCACAGGGGGCGGGTGAAGCTTTCTTT. This translates into CASSRIAQGAGEAFF.

The chain is built from TRBV14 and TRBJ1-2, with 8 bases lining up with TRBD1. Trimming removed 4 bases from V and 8 bases from J; junction bases left unmatched: 12. The CDR3 is 15 amino acids. Germline V lookup: CDR1 SGHDN, CDR2 FVKESK. The CDR3 DNA follows: TGTGCCAGCAGCCTCATCGGACAGGGTCATACCGGCTACACCTTC. Translating gives CASSLIGQGHTGYTF. Full variable domain (outside the CDR3, taken from reference TRBV14 and TRBJ1-2): EAGVTQFPSHSVIEKGQTVTLRCDPISGHDNLYWYRRVMGKEIKFLLHFVKESKQDESGMPNNRFLAERTGGTYSTLKVQPAELEDSGVYFCASSLIGQGHTGYTFGSGTRLTVV.